A single sample is the source of the 31 T cell receptor beta chains below, sequenced in a study of blood T cell repertoires in COVID-19. Sequencing used immunoSEQ multiplex PCR; TCRdb keeps in-frame clones, though not all of them. The sample carries 40,000 to 45,000 clones, about 88% recorded once. Sequencing was performed on peripheral blood. Receptors were obtained from a human donor in a cohort sampled during active COVID-19.

This clone was seen only once. V is TRBV6-5 and J is TRBJ2-3, with 8 bases lining up with TRBD2. V lost 8 bases, J lost 8 bases, and 12 bases stayed unmatched. Germline CDR1 and CDR2: MNHEY and SVGAGI. The CDR3 has 14 amino acids. The CDR3 is CASHGGAASGTQYF. CDR3 in DNA: TGTGCCAGCCACGGGGGGGCAGCGAGCGGTACGCAGTATTTT.

The chain links TRBV7-8 to TRBJ2-1; the match to TRBD1 covers 7 bases. The CDR3 contains 16 residues. CDR1 is SGHVS, CDR2 FQNEAQ, per germline. V dropped 8 bases and J dropped 0; count of bases not matched to a gene: 10. CDR3 loop: CASRGQPIISYNEQFF. The CDR3 bases are TGTGCCAGCCGGGGACAGCCAATCATCTCCTACAATGAGCAGTTCTTC.

The chain carries TRBV7-9 and TRBJ2-7, with a weak D call TRBD1 (5 bases). Trimming left V 5 bases short and J 3 bases short, with 17 bases between. The CDR3 length is 15 residues. Per the germline V gene, CDR1 is SEHNR and CDR2 is FQNEAQ (reference sequence). The chain's CDR3 is CASSPSGRANYEQYF. CDR3 in DNA: TGTGCCAGCAGCCCATCCGGCAGGGCCAACTACGAGCAGTACTTC.

This chain connects TRBV7-3 to TRBJ1-1; D uncertain. The germline V gene encodes CDR1 SGHTA and CDR2 FQGTGA. The CDR3 consists of 14 residues. V was trimmed by 6 bases and J by 4 bases, leaving 15 bases between them. The DNA for the CDR3 is TGTGCCAGCAGGCGTGCTCACGAGAGCACTGAAGCTTTCTTT. Protein: CASRRAHESTEAFF.

The chain recombines TRBV15 with TRBJ1-4, with 8 bases fitting TRBD1. Germline CDR1 LNHNV, CDR2 YYDKDF (reference sequence). This CDR3 has 15 amino acids. Trimming removed 5 bases from V and 5 bases from J; junction bases left unmatched: 7. The CDR3 sequence is CATSWTGNTNEKLFF. CDR3 DNA sequence: TGTGCCACCAGCTGGACAGGGAATACCAATGAAAAACTGTTTTTT.

The V call is TRBV3-1 (or the pseudogene TRBV3-2), the J call TRBJ1-2, with a possible D match to TRBD1 (5 bases). Deletions cut 4 bases from V and 4 bases from J, with 19 bases between. CDR3 length equals 16 residues. The V gene's germline CDR1 is LGHDT and CDR2 YNNKEL (reference sequence). The CDR3 bases are TGTGCCAGCAGCCCGACCAAGACAGCGCTCACCTATGGCTACACCTTC. It specifies CASSPTKTALTYGYTF.

The CDR3 DNA follows: TGTGCCAGCAGTTCACCCGACAGGGGTAACACTGAAGCTTTCTTT. Protein sequence: CASSSPDRGNTEAFF. The V gene is TRBV27, the J gene TRBJ1-1; 8 bases agree with TRBD1. V trimming: 4 bases; J trimming: 2 bases; junction bases outside the gene matches: 6. The CDR3 has 15 amino acids. Germline loops: CDR1 MNHEY, CDR2 SMNVEV (reference sequence).

This chain uses TRBV4-2 with TRBJ2-5; 10 bases map to TRBD2. The ends lost 2 bases at V and 2 bases at J; junction bases unmatched: 5. CDR3 length: 16 amino acids. Germline CDR1 LGHNA, CDR2 YNFKEQ. CDR3: CASSQIGTSVQETQYF. The DNA of the CDR3 is TGTGCCAGCAGCCAAATCGGGACTAGCGTACAAGAGACCCAGTACTTC.

This sequence joins TRBV6-5 and TRBJ1-6; D gene unclear. The length of the CDR3 is 15 residues. The V end was cut by 1 base, the J end by 6 bases, with 10 bases between. Germline CDR1 reads MNHEY; CDR2 reads SVGAGI. The CDR3 region has the DNA TGTGCCAGCAGTTACTTGGGCACGATTAATTCACCCCTCCACTTT. It codes for CASSYLGTINSPLHF.

The chain links TRBV15 to TRBJ1-3; 12 bases line up with TRBD1. Germline V gene lookup returns CDR1 LNHNV and CDR2 YYDKDF (reference sequence). This CDR3 spans 15 amino acids. J lost 2 bases, V lost 5 bases, and 1 base had no gene match. For the CDR3, the DNA is TGTGCCACCAGCCGGGACAGGGGGCCTGGAAACACCATATATTTT. This sequence encodes CATSRDRGPGNTIYF.

Turning to this clone: Other DNA sequences in the sample encode the same CDR3. This chain connects TRBV5-1 to TRBJ1-1; D uncertain. The CDR3 contains 14 residues. Germline values: CDR1 SGHRS, CDR2 YFSETQ. V was shortened by 0 bases and J by 0 bases, with 6 bases between the two germline ends. The CDR3 DNA is TGCGCCAGCAGCTTGGACAGCCTGAACACTGAAGCTTTCTTT. This encodes CASSLDSLNTEAFF.

The chain uses TRBV9 and TRBJ1-3; 10 bases line up with TRBD1. This CDR3 is built from 16 residues. Losses at the gene ends were 0 bases for V and 4 bases for J; bases not matched to a gene: 4. Germline V gene sequence: CDR1 SGDLS, CDR2 YYNGEE. CDR3 protein: CASSVGQGARGNTIYF. The CDR3 nucleotides are TGTGCCAGCAGCGTAGGACAGGGGGCGAGGGGAAACACCATATATTTT.

This chain links TRBV3-1 (or the pseudogene TRBV3-2) with TRBJ1-1; no firm D call. The germline V and J ends were trimmed by 1 base and 2 bases, with 8 bases remaining between them. Germline V gene lookup returns CDR1 LGHDT and CDR2 YNNKEL (reference sequence). CDR3 length: 14 residues. The CDR3: CASSQVQPNTEAFF. CDR3 coding DNA: TGTGCCAGCAGCCAAGTACAGCCTAACACTGAAGCTTTCTTT.

The V call is TRBV24-1, the J call TRBJ1-5; the D is unclear. CDR1 is KGHDR, CDR2 SFDVKD, per germline. CDR3 length equals 13 residues. Trimming left V 9 bases short and J 3 bases short, with 11 bases between. The DNA of the CDR3 is TGTGCCACCCAGGCCAGTTACAATCAGCCCCAGCATTTT. This gives the protein CATQASYNQPQHF.

The genes are TRBV7-9 and TRBJ2-2; 7 nucleotides match TRBD1. CDR1 is SEHNR and CDR2 is FQNEAQ in the germline V gene (reference sequence). Trimming cost V 5 bases and J 6 bases; bases outside gene matches: 9. CDR3 length: 15 residues. The chain's CDR3 is CASSVQGYRSGELFF. The CDR3 region has the DNA TGTGCCAGCAGCGTACAGGGGTATCGGTCCGGGGAGCTGTTTTTT.

The chain links TRBV11-2 to TRBJ2-3; 13 nucleotides align to TRBD2. Germline lookup yields CDR1 SGHAT and CDR2 FQNNGV. With V trimmed by 0 bases and J by 2 bases, 5 bases remained unmatched. The CDR3 is made up of 18 amino acids. The CDR3 DNA reads as TGTGCCAGCAGCTTAGATCCCGGACTAGCGGGGGTCACAGATACGCAGTATTTT. The encoded protein is CASSLDPGLAGVTDTQYF.

This sequence joins TRBV29-1 and TRBJ2-5; 11 bases match TRBD2. Germline CDR1 SQVTM, CDR2 ANQGSEA. V was pared by 3 bases and J by 4 bases, with 4 bases of the junction left unmatched. The CDR3 is made up of 14 amino acids. In DNA form, the CDR3 reads TGCAGCGTTGAGGTAGCGGGGGGGCTAGAGACCCAGTACTTC. It specifies CSVEVAGGLETQYF. Based on the CDR3 plus reference TRBV29-1 and TRBJ2-5, the full variable domain is SAVISQKPSRDICQRGTSLTIQCQVDSQVTMMFWYRQQPGQSLTLIATANQGSEATYESGFVIDKFPISRPNLTFSTLTVSNMSPEDSSIYLCSVEVAGGLETQYFGPGTRLLVL.

The chain recombines TRBV18 with TRBJ2-3; perhaps TRBD1 as D (8 bases). Deletions cut 2 bases from V and 2 bases from J, with 26 bases between. The germline V gene has CDR1 KGHSH and CDR2 LQKENI. The CDR3 loop spans 20 amino acids. Here the CDR3 DNA reads TGTGCCAGCTCACCAGGACAGGGCCGAGGCGGGGGAAAATTCACAGATACGCAGTATTTT. This encodes CASSPGQGRGGGKFTDTQYF.

The gene calls are TRBV10-2 and TRBJ1-5; D possibly corresponds to TRBD1 (5 bases). The ends were cut back, 0 bases at V and 7 bases at J, with 13 bases in the middle. CDR3 length equals 15 residues. From germline, CDR1 is WSHSY and CDR2 SAAADI. CDR3: CASSESRGLGQPQHF. The CDR3, as DNA: TGCGCCAGCAGTGAGTCGCGGGGCCTGGGACAGCCCCAGCATTTT.

This clone showed up just a few times. The chain carries TRBV15 and TRBJ2-2; D possibly corresponds to TRBD1 (6 bases). The CDR3 is 13 amino acids. Germline V gene lookup returns CDR1 LNHNV and CDR2 YYDKDF (reference sequence). V shed 4 bases and J shed 11 bases, with 14 bases lying between them. The CDR3 coding sequence is TGTGCCACCAGCAACCTCCCGGGACAAGAGCTGTTTTTT. This encodes CATSNLPGQELFF.

V and J are TRBV5-1 and TRBJ1-1, with D tentatively TRBD1 (5 bases). Germline CDR1 reads SGHRS; CDR2 reads YFSETQ. The CDR3 consists of 13 residues. Trimming cost V 6 bases and J 1 base, with 10 bases left between them. The CDR3 reads CASTTTANTEAFF. The DNA for the CDR3 is TGCGCCAGCACCACGACAGCGAACACTGAAGCTTTCTTT.

This clone was observed a few times. The gene calls are TRBV10-2 and TRBJ1-2; TRBD1 is a possible D gene (5 bases). This CDR3 is 13 amino acids long. V dropped 3 bases and J dropped 12 bases, with 17 bases sitting between them. Germline V gene lookup returns CDR1 WSHSY and CDR2 SAAADI. The DNA of the CDR3 is TGCGCCAGCAGTGACCAGGGTAGGACCGTACACACCTTC. Encoded protein: CASSDQGRTVHTF.

The V gene is TRBV9, the J gene TRBJ2-1, with 7 positions matching TRBD1. V lost 5 bases and J lost 8; bases outside the gene matches: 10. Per germline, CDR1 SGDLS and CDR2 YYNGEE. The CDR3 is made up of 14 amino acids. The DNA for the CDR3 is TGTGCCAGCAGAGCACCACAGGGGCGAGATGAGCAGTTCTTC. Translation gives CASRAPQGRDEQFF. The variable domain in full, with the rest retrieved from reference TRBV9 and TRBJ2-1, is DSGVTQTPKHLITATGQRVTLRCSPRSGDLSVYWYQQSLDQGLQFLIQYYNGEERAKGNILERFSAQQFPDLHSELNLSSLELGDSALYFCASRAPQGRDEQFFGPGTRLTVL.

This clone was seen a handful of times. V is TRBV4-1 and J is TRBJ2-7; 14 bases match TRBD2. The ends lost 1 base at V and 6 bases at J; junction bases unmatched: 5. Germline V gene data show CDR1 as MGHRA and CDR2 as YSYEKL. The CDR3 totals 16 residues. CDR3 residues: CASSQAPTSGGAEQYF. The CDR3 DNA sequence: TGCGCCAGCAGCCAAGCTCCGACTAGCGGGGGGGCCGAGCAGTACTTC.

V gene TRBV9 combines with J gene TRBJ1-6; no firm D call. Per germline, CDR1 SGDLS and CDR2 YYNGEE. V shed 2 bases and J shed 3 bases, with 12 bases lying between them. The CDR3 totals 16 residues. CDR3 amino acids: CASSVSDTLYNSPLHF. DNA for the CDR3: TGTGCCAGCAGCGTCTCAGACACCCTCTATAATTCACCCCTCCACTTT. The full variable domain, with the rest looked up from reference TRBV9 and TRBJ1-6, is DSGVTQTPKHLITATGQRVTLRCSPRSGDLSVYWYQQSLDQGLQFLIQYYNGEERAKGNILERFSAQQFPDLHSELNLSSLELGDSALYFCASSVSDTLYNSPLHFGNGTRLTVT.

As DNA, the CDR3 is TGCGCCAGCAGCTCGGACAGTTACTCATACTACGAGCAGTACTTC. Its translation is CASSSDSYSYYEQYF. The V call is TRBV5-1, the J call TRBJ2-7; TRBD1 might be the D (6 bases). From germline, CDR1 is SGHRS and CDR2 YFSETQ. The CDR3 length is 15 residues. The V gene lost 3 bases and the J gene lost 3 bases, with 16 bases spanning the gap.

V and J are TRBV3-1 (or the pseudogene TRBV3-2) and TRBJ1-1; TRBD1 might be the D (5 bases). This CDR3 region has 15 residues. The V end was cut by 10 bases, the J end by 3 bases, with 21 bases between. Germline CDR1 reads LGHDT; CDR2 reads YNNKEL (reference sequence). CDR3 in amino acids: CATSQVAGSYTEAFF. The CDR3 nucleotides are TGTGCCACCTCACAAGTGGCAGGGTCCTACACTGAAGCTTTCTTT.

The rearrangement links TRBV29-1 to TRBJ2-5; D is possibly TRBD2 (5 bases). The CDR3 consists of 16 residues. V lost 0 bases to trimming and J lost 5 bases, with 19 bases between them. CDR1 is SQVTM and CDR2 is ANQGSEA in the germline V gene. CDR3 nucleotides: TGCAGCGTTGAAGATCGGAGCTTCGGGATCGGCGAGACCCAGTACTTC. This sequence encodes CSVEDRSFGIGETQYF.

Written as DNA, the CDR3 is TGTGCCAGCAGTTTTGCGGGTGAAGAGACCCAGTACTTC. It translates to CASSFAGEETQYF. The chain carries TRBV12-3 or TRBV12-4 and TRBJ2-5, with D possibly TRBD2 on 5 matching bases. The CDR3 sequence is 13 residues long. The V end was cut by 3 bases, the J end by 3 bases, with 8 bases between.

The V gene is TRBV27, the J gene TRBJ2-7, with D perhaps matching TRBD2 (6 bases). Germline V gene data show CDR1 as MNHEY and CDR2 as SMNVEV (reference sequence). The V gene lost 7 bases and the J gene lost 7 bases, with 17 bases spanning the gap. The CDR3 is made up of 13 amino acids. The CDR3 DNA follows: TGTGCCAGCACCCGGGACTGGCCAGGAGAGCAGTACTTC. This gives the protein CASTRDWPGEQYF.

The chain has TRBV10-1 and TRBJ2-2; 10 nucleotides agree with TRBD2. After removal of 5 bases from V and 1 base from J, the junction contained 4 bases not matched to a gene. The CDR3 length is 16 residues. Germline V gene sequence: CDR1 WNHNN, CDR2 SYGVQD (reference sequence). The CDR3 loop is CASSPRLAGNTGELFF. CDR3 nucleotides: TGCGCCAGCAGTCCGAGACTAGCGGGGAACACCGGGGAGCTGTTTTTT.